A single sample is the source of the 12 T cell receptor beta chains below, sequenced in a study of neurological immune-mediated disorders (dated by TCRdb to between 2018 and 2021). Libraries were prepared through 5' RACE. Sequencer: Illumina HiSeq 2500. TCRdb took the public reads, trimmed them with fastp at Q25, ran MiXCR for clone calling and kept in-frame beta chains. A single entry per CDR3 protein holds the most common genes and DNA from its merged rows. The sample records tens of thousands of distinct CDR3 sequences, roughly 6% of which are singletons. The top ten hold around 0.55% of the sample. Sequencing was done on a sample of CD4+ T cells from blood. These TCRs come from a woman between 40 and 55 years old in good health.

This clonotype was detected many times. The chain uses TRBV5-6 and TRBJ1-2; D is ambiguous. The CDR3 is 15 amino acids. The germline V and J ends were trimmed by 0 bases and 4 bases, with 13 bases remaining between them. Looked up from germline, CDR1 is SGHDT and CDR2 is YYEEEE. CDR3 coding DNA: TGTGCCAGCAGCTTGGAGGGATTTGGTCTCTATGGCTACACCTTC. Protein: CASSLEGFGLYGYTF.

This clonotype was recorded at least ten times. This sequence joins TRBV7-8 and TRBJ2-7; 8 nucleotides align to TRBD2. The CDR3 covers 14 residues. V dropped 5 bases and J dropped 6; count of bases not matched to a gene: 9. Germline CDR1 and CDR2: SGHVS and FQNEAQ. DNA for the CDR3: TGTGCCAGCAGCGCACAAGCGGGAGAACTCGAGCAGTACTTC. Residues: CASSAQAGELEQYF.

Many counts were recorded for this clonotype. Written as DNA, the CDR3 is TGTGCCAGCAGCCTGGGACTAGCGGATTACAATGAGCAGTTCTTC. It is translated as CASSLGLADYNEQFF. The chain has TRBV5-4 and TRBJ2-1; 11 positions match TRBD2. Germline values: CDR1 SGHNT, CDR2 YYREEE (reference sequence). This CDR3 has 15 residues. With V trimmed by 4 bases and J by 4 bases, 4 bases remained unmatched.

This clonotype was recorded once. The chain is built from TRBV20-1 and TRBJ2-5; 7 bases align to TRBD2. Germline V gene lookup returns CDR1 DFQATT and CDR2 SNEGSKA (reference sequence). The CDR3 contains 12 residues. The V and J ends lost 3 bases and 4 bases, in that order; junction bases with no gene match: 2. CDR3 sequence: CSASPSGETQYF. For the CDR3, the DNA is TGCAGTGCTAGCCCTAGCGGAGAGACCCAGTACTTC.

This clonotype has a count of ten or more. The chain links TRBV14 to TRBJ1-5; D unclear. The CDR3 consists of 13 residues. Trimming took 4 bases from V and 9 from J, leaving 13 bases between them. Germline lookup yields CDR1 SGHDN and CDR2 FVKESK. CDR3: CASSPDSTPPQHF. The CDR3 nucleotides are TGTGCCAGCAGCCCGGACTCTACGCCGCCCCAGCATTTT.

This clonotype was detected ten times or more. The chain uses TRBV5-1 and TRBJ1-5; a weak D match, TRBD1 (6 bases). Germline CDR1 reads SGHRS; CDR2 reads YFSETQ. The CDR3 is 13 amino acids. The ends were cut back, 3 bases at V and 4 bases at J, with 8 bases in the middle. CDR3: CASSSQGNQPQHF. DNA of the CDR3: TGCGCCAGCAGCTCTCAGGGGAATCAGCCCCAGCATTTT.

This clonotype was recorded many times. The genes are TRBV3-1 and TRBJ2-1; the match to TRBD2 covers 13 bases. V gave up 4 bases and J gave up 6 bases; unmatched junction bases: 6. The germline CDR1 and CDR2 sequences are LGHDT and YNNKEL (reference sequence). The CDR3 sequence is 16 residues long. DNA of the CDR3: TGTGCCAGCAGCCCAGGACTAGCGGGAGCATTCAATGAGCAGTTCTTC. Translated: CASSPGLAGAFNEQFF.

This clonotype was seen ten or more times. The rearrangement joins TRBV20-1 to TRBJ2-7, with TRBD2 identical over 9 bases. J gave up 3 bases and V 5 bases, and 11 bases lay outside the gene matches. The CDR3 totals 15 residues. Germline CDR1 DFQATT, CDR2 SNEGSKA (reference sequence). The CDR3 nucleotides are TGCAGTGCTGTTAGCGGGAGTCGCCACAGCTACGAGCAGTACTTC. Translating gives CSAVSGSRHSYEQYF.

In this sample, this clonotype turned up many times. This chain joins TRBV4-3 and TRBJ2-3; 7 bases line up with TRBD2. There are 16 residues in the CDR3. Germline CDR1 and CDR2: LGHNA and YSLEER. V dropped 4 bases and J dropped 1; count of bases not matched to a gene: 8. In nucleotides, the CDR3 is TGCGCCAGCAGCCGAACGCTAGCGGCCCGCACAGATACGCAGTATTTT. Its protein is CASSRTLAARTDTQYF.

In this sample, this clonotype turned up many times. V and J are TRBV15 and TRBJ2-3; 7 bases align to TRBD2. CDR3 length: 16 amino acids. J was trimmed by 0 bases and V by 5 bases; bases with no gene match: 8. CDR1 and CDR2 (germline): LNHNV, YYDKDF (reference sequence). CDR3 region: CATSGGSRRSTDTQYF. The CDR3 DNA reads TGTGCCACCAGCGGCGGGAGTAGGAGAAGCACAGATACGCAGTATTTT.

This clonotype was recorded many times. The V and J genes are TRBV5-1 and TRBJ2-1; D possibly corresponds to TRBD1 (5 bases). The germline gives CDR1 SGHRS, CDR2 YFSETQ. This CDR3 comprises 16 residues. Trimming removed 1 base from V and 2 bases from J, with 13 bases in between. In nucleotides, the CDR3 is TGCGCCAGCAGCTTGACCAGGGCGGTACCCTACAATGAGCAGTTCTTC. It encodes CASSLTRAVPYNEQFF. Together with reference TRBV5-1 and TRBJ2-1, the CDR3 gives the full variable domain: KAGVTQTPRYLIKTRGQQVTLSCSPISGHRSVSWYQQTPGQGLQFLFEYFSETQRNKGNFPGRFSGRQFSNSRSEMNVSTLELGDSALYLCASSLTRAVPYNEQFFGPGTRLTVL.

This clonotype was seen many times. The chain is built from TRBV20-1 and TRBJ2-2; D not resolved. Germline V gene lookup returns CDR1 DFQATT and CDR2 SNEGSKA (reference sequence). The CDR3 is made up of 13 amino acids. V was cut by 0 bases and J by 4 bases, with 6 bases left in between. In DNA form, the CDR3 reads TGCAGTGCTAGAGATCGACCCACCGGGGAGCTGTTTTTT. The encoded protein is CSARDRPTGELFF.